One and the same sample provided the 21 T cell receptor beta chains below, sequenced in a study of CD8+ T cells in alopecia areata. RNA was isolated and reverse transcribed to cDNA, the sequencing template. Sequencing was performed with immunoSEQ multiplex PCR; in TCRdb, only in-frame clones are kept and a portion is missing. Counted here are tens of thousands of clones, roughly 60% occurring once; the ten biggest clones make up roughly 17%. The sequenced sample was NKG2D-high CD8+ T cells sorted from blood. These receptors were taken from a human donor with alopecia areata.

This chain connects TRBV4-1 to TRBJ1-2, with D possibly matching TRBD1 (5 bases). There are 15 residues in the CDR3. Germline CDR1 MGHRA, CDR2 YSYEKL. V gave up 1 base and J gave up 4 bases, with 13 bases separating them. CDR3 nucleotides: TGCGCCAGCAGCCAAGGCCCAGAGGGGACCTATGGCTACACCTTC. Translated, it gives CASSQGPEGTYGYTF.

The V call is TRBV19, the J call TRBJ1-2; no reliable D call. V was trimmed by 6 bases and J by 6 bases, leaving 14 bases between them. This CDR3 region has 13 residues. CDR1 LNHDA and CDR2 SQIVND come from the germline V gene (reference sequence). CDR3 loop: CASSRGAFDGYTF. CDR3 in DNA: TGTGCCAGTAGCCGAGGAGCATTCGATGGCTACACCTTC.

This clone has just a few counts. The rearrangement joins TRBV5-1 to TRBJ2-3; 10 nucleotides match TRBD1. The CDR3 is 14 amino acids. CDR1 and CDR2 from the germline V gene are SGHRS and YFSETQ. Unmatched junction bases numbered 2, after V lost 3 bases and J lost 4 bases. As DNA, the CDR3 is TGCGCCAGCAGCTCGGGACAGGGGCCAGATACGCAGTATTTT. Its protein product is CASSSGQGPDTQYF.

The chain combines TRBV10-1 with TRBJ2-1, with D possibly being TRBD1 (6 bases). Germline loops: CDR1 WNHNN, CDR2 SYGVQD (reference sequence). The CDR3 is made up of 13 amino acids. The V end was cut by 3 bases, the J end by 4 bases, with 7 bases between. The CDR3 bases are TGCGCCAGCAGTGAAGGGGGATACAATGAGCAGTTCTTC. This translates into CASSEGGYNEQFF.

The V call is TRBV6-5, the J call TRBJ1-5; no definite D call. Trimming took off 0 bases at V and 6 bases at J, with 6 bases between the two ends. The CDR3 is 13 amino acids. Germline assignment: CDR1 MNHEY and CDR2 SVGAGI. DNA of the CDR3: TGTGCCAGCAGTTACTCGATAGGTCAGCCCCAGCATTTT. Translated: CASSYSIGQPQHF.

This clone came up once. This chain connects TRBV7-9 to TRBJ1-5; TRBD1 is a possible D gene (5 bases). The length of the CDR3 is 15 residues. CDR1 and CDR2 from the germline V gene are SEHNR and FQNEAQ (reference sequence). With 0 bases removed from V and 5 bases from J, the gap between germline ends came to 11 bases. CDR3 sequence (DNA): TGTGCCAGCAGCTTAGCGCTGGCCAGGGATCAGCCCCAGCATTTT. Protein sequence: CASSLALARDQPQHF.

This clone was found once. This sequence joins TRBV29-1 and TRBJ1-3, with a weak D call TRBD1 (6 bases). Looked up from germline, CDR1 is SQVTM and CDR2 is ANQGSEA. V was trimmed by 5 bases and J by 1 base, leaving 9 bases between them. The CDR3 spans 13 residues. The CDR3 reads CSVLQGSGNTIYF. The DNA of the CDR3 is TGCAGCGTTCTTCAGGGGTCTGGAAACACCATATATTTT. The full variable domain, in which reference TRBV29-1 and TRBJ1-3 provide the parts outside the CDR3, is SAVISQKPSRDICQRGTSLTIQCQVDSQVTMMFWYRQQPGQSLTLIATANQGSEATYESGFVIDKFPISRPNLTFSTLTVSNMSPEDSSIYLCSVLQGSGNTIYFGEGSWLTVV.

V and J are TRBV12-5 and TRBJ2-7, with 9 nucleotides matching TRBD1. V shed 6 bases, J shed 7 bases, and the junction held 4 bases outside the gene matches. This CDR3 region has 12 residues. Germline assignment: CDR1 LGHNT and CDR2 FRNRAP. CDR3 sequence (DNA): TGTGCTAGTGGCTCAGGACAGGGGGAGCAGTACTTC. Protein: CASGSGQGEQYF.

The genes are TRBV5-4 and TRBJ2-6, with no clear D. The ends were cut back, 2 bases at V and 0 bases at J, with 0 bases in the middle. CDR3 size: 13 residues. CDR1 is SGHNT and CDR2 is YYREEE in the germline V gene (reference sequence). The CDR3 DNA is TGTGCCAGCAGCTTCTCTGGGGCCAACGTCCTGACTTTC. It translates to CASSFSGANVLTF.

The genes are TRBV5-1 and TRBJ2-3, with TRBD1 identical over 10 bases. Losses at the gene ends were 2 bases for V and 4 bases for J; bases not matched to a gene: 1. The CDR3 extends over 14 amino acids. Germline loops: CDR1 SGHRS, CDR2 YFSETQ. CDR3 coding DNA: TGCGCCAGCAGCTTCGGACAGGGGGCAGATACGCAGTATTTT. Its translation: CASSFGQGADTQYF.

CDR3 residues: CASTGTGFVAKNIQYF. Here the CDR3 DNA reads TGTGCCAGCACGGGGACAGGGTTCGTAGCCAAAAACATTCAGTACTTC. The gene calls are TRBV2 and TRBJ2-4; 9 nucleotides line up with TRBD1. Germline lookup yields CDR1 SNHLY and CDR2 FYNNEI. The CDR3 extends over 16 amino acids. With 7 bases clipped from V and 0 bases from J, the junction kept 7 bases outside the gene matches.

This clone was seen a few times. The J gene is TRBJ2-7, the V gene TRBV7-8; D may match TRBD1 or TRBD2 (5 bases each). Looked up from germline, CDR1 is SGHVS and CDR2 is FQNEAQ. Trimming left V 3 bases short and J 3 bases short, with 12 bases between. The CDR3 is 14 residues long. CDR3 nucleotides: TGTGCCAGCAGCTTGGCCGGGACGTTCTACGAGCAGTACTTC. Translated: CASSLAGTFYEQYF.

The rearrangement joins TRBV30 to TRBJ2-1; TRBD1 might be the D (5 bases). V was shortened by 0 bases and J by 9 bases, with 12 bases between the two germline ends. This CDR3 comprises 13 residues. Germline V gene lookup returns CDR1 GTSNPN and CDR2 SVGIG (reference sequence). DNA of the CDR3: TGTGCCTGGAGTGTATCAGGGTCCGGTGAGCAGTTCTTC. As protein: CAWSVSGSGEQFF.

The chain has TRBV6-6 and TRBJ2-5; 7 bases are a match to TRBD2. Germline CDR1 reads MNHNY; CDR2 reads SVGAGI (reference sequence). The CDR3 is 14 amino acids. Unmatched junction bases numbered 3, after V lost 2 bases and J lost 3 bases. In DNA form, the CDR3 reads TGTGCCAGCAGTTACAGAAGCGGGAAAGAGACCCAGTACTTC. This gives the protein CASSYRSGKETQYF.

This clone appeared a few times. This sequence joins TRBV27 and TRBJ1-4; TRBD1 might be the D (6 bases). V shed 4 bases and J shed 6 bases, with 12 bases lying between them. The CDR3 consists of 14 residues. Germline V gives CDR1 MNHEY, CDR2 SMNVEV (reference sequence). CDR3 nucleotide sequence: TGTGCCAGCAGTTCCCTGAAGGGGGATGAAAAACTGTTTTTT. Protein: CASSSLKGDEKLFF.

The V and J genes are TRBV25-1 and TRBJ2-7, with D possibly TRBD1 on 6 matching bases. V lost 8 bases and J lost 2, with 19 bases in between. The germline V gene has CDR1 MGHDK and CDR2 SYGVNS. CDR3 size: 15 residues. CDR3 sequence: CASEDDRLHPYEQYF. The DNA of the CDR3 is TGTGCCAGCGAAGACGACAGGCTCCATCCCTACGAGCAGTACTTC.

The chain joins TRBV27 to TRBJ2-1; TRBD2 matches 8 bases. V shed 11 bases and J 4 bases; nucleotides not matched to a gene: 7. Germline CDR1 is MNHEY and CDR2 is SMNVEV (reference sequence). The CDR3 length is 13 residues. The CDR3 reads CAVGGGWYNEQFF. The DNA for the CDR3 is TGTGCCGTCGGGGGGGGCTGGTACAATGAGCAGTTCTTC.

There are a few counts of this clone. The chain carries TRBV28 and TRBJ2-1; D remains ambiguous. V was cut by 5 bases and J by 5 bases, with 10 bases left in between. The length of the CDR3 is 13 residues. CDR1 is MDHEN and CDR2 is SYDVKM in the germline V gene. In DNA, the CDR3 is TGTGCCAGCAGTCCGGAGACCCACAATGAGCAGTTCTTC. This sequence encodes CASSPETHNEQFF.

This chain uses TRBV5-1 with TRBJ2-2, with D perhaps TRBD1 or TRBD2 (6 bases each). The CDR3 is 17 amino acids. V shed 3 bases and J shed 4 bases, with 19 bases lying between them. The germline V gene encodes CDR1 SGHRS and CDR2 YFSETQ. This CDR3 is CASSSDLWGAGTGELFF. CDR3 nucleotide sequence: TGCGCCAGCAGCTCCGACTTGTGGGGGGCCGGCACCGGGGAGCTGTTTTTT. Variable domain in full (rest from reference TRBV5-1 and TRBJ2-2): KAGVTQTPRYLIKTRGQQVTLSCSPISGHRSVSWYQQTPGQGLQFLFEYFSETQRNKGNFPGRFSGRQFSNSRSEMNVSTLELGDSALYLCASSSDLWGAGTGELFFGEGSRLTVL.

The rearrangement links TRBV5-1 to TRBJ2-1, with 14 bases aligning to TRBD2. Germline trimming cut 3 bases from V and 8 bases from J; bases unmatched to any gene: 7. Germline CDR1 is SGHRS and CDR2 is YFSETQ. CDR3 length equals 16 residues. The DNA of the CDR3 is TGCGCCAGCAGCTCAACCGGGACTAGCGGGAGCCATGAGCAGTTCTTC. This codes for CASSSTGTSGSHEQFF.

This clone is judged medium-sized. V usage is TRBV29-1 and J usage is TRBJ1-1, with 9 nucleotides matching TRBD1. This CDR3 spans 13 amino acids. Germline CDR1 is SQVTM and CDR2 is ANQGSEA. The J segment lost 3 bases and the V segment lost 6 bases, leaving 5 bases of the junction unmatched. CDR3 DNA: TGCAGCGTGTGGACAGGGGTCGACACTGAAGCTTTCTTT. Its protein product is CSVWTGVDTEAFF.